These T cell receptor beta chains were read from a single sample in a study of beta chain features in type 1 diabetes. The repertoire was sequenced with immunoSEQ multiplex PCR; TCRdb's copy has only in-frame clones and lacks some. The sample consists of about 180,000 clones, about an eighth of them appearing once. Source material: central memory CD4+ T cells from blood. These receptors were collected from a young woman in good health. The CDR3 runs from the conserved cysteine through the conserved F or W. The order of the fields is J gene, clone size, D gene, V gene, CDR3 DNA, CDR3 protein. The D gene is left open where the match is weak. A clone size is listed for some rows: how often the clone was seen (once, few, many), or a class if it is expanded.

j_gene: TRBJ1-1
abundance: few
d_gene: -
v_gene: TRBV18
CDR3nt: TGTGCCAGCTCTCCTACCTTGAACACTGAAGCTTTCTTT
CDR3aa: CASSPTLNTEAFF

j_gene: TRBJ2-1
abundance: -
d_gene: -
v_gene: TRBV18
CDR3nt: TGTGCCAGCTCACCGGGGAGAACCTACAATGAGCAGTTCTTC
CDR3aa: CASSPGRTYNEQFF

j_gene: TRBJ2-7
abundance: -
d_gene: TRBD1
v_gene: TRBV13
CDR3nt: TGTGCCAGCAGCTACAGGGGGCTCGCCTACGAGCAGTACTTC
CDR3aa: CASSYRGLAYEQYF

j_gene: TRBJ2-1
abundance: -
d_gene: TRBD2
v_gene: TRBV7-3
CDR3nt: TGTGCCAGCAGCTCGATAGCGGGAGAGGGCAATGAGCAGTTCTTC
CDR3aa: CASSSIAGEGNEQFF

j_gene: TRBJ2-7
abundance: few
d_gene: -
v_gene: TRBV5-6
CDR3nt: TGTGCCAGCAGCGCACTAGTTTCCTACGAGCAGTACTTC
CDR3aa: CASSALVSYEQYF

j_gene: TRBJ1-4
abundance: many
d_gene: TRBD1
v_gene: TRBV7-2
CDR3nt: TGTGCCAGCAGGCCCGGGACAGGGGCGGAAAAACTGTTTTTT
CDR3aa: CASRPGTGAEKLFF

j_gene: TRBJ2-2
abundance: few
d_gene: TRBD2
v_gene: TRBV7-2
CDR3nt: TGTGCCAGCAGCTTAGCTAGCGGGAGGTCCGGGGAGCTGTTTTTT
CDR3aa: CASSLASGRSGELFF

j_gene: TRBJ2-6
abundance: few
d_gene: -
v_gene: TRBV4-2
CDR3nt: TGTGCCAGCAGCCACACAGCTAACGCACCCTCTGGGGCCAACGTCCTGACTTTC
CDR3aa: CASSHTANAPSGANVLTF

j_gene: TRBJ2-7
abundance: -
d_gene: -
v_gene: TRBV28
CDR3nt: TGTGCCAGCAGTTTAGCAGGGAACTACGAGCAGTACTTC
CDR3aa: CASSLAGNYEQYF

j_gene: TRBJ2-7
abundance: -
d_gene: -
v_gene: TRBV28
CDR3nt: TGTGCCAGCAGGGCCAACGGGCTAGCGACGACGAGCTCCTACGAGCAGTACTTC
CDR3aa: CASRANGLATTSSYEQYF

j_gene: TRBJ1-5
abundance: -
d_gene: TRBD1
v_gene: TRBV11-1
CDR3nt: TGTGCCAGCAGCAAAACAGGGGGTGGTCAGCCCCAGCATTTT
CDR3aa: CASSKTGGGQPQHF

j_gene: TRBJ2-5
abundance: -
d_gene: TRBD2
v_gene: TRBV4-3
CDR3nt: TGCGCCAGCAGCCAAGATTTAGCGGGAATGAGAGTAGAGACCCAGTACTTC
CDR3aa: CASSQDLAGMRVETQYF

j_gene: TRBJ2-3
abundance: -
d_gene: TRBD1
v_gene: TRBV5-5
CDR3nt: TGTGCCAGCAGCCTCGACGGGACAGTTAGCACAGATACGCAGTATTTT
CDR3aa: CASSLDGTVSTDTQYF

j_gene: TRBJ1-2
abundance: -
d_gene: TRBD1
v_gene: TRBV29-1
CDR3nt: TGCAGCGTTGGGTCCGAGACAGGGGAATTCGGTGGCTACACCTTC
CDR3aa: CSVGSETGEFGGYTF

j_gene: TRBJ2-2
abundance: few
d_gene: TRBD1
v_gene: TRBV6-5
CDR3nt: TGTGCCAGCAGTTCCCGGGGGACAGGGAACACCGGGGAGCTGTTTTTT
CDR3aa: CASSSRGTGNTGELFF

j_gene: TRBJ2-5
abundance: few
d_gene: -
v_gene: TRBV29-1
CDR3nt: TGCAGCGTCCGGTTGGATGTGAGGTACCAAGAGACCCAGTACTTC
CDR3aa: CSVRLDVRYQETQYF

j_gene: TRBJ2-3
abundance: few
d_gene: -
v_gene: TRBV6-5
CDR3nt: TGTGCCAGCAGGGTACTAGCAAGAGATACGCAGTATTTT
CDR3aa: CASRVLARDTQYF

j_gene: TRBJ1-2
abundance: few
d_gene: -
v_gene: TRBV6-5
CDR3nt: TGTGCCAGTACAGGACAGAACAACTATGGCTACACCTTC
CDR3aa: CASTGQNNYGYTF

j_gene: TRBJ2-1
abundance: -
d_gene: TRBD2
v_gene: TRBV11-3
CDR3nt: TGTGCCAGCAGCTCCCTAGCGGGAGGGCTTCACAATGAGCAGTTCTTC
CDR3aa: CASSSLAGGLHNEQFF

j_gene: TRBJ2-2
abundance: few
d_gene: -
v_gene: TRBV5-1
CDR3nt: TGCGCCAGCAGCTTCCCGGTGGACACCGGGGAGCTGTTTTTT
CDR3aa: CASSFPVDTGELFF

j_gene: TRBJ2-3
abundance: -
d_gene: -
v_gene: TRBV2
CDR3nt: TGTGCCAGCCAGTTTCAGGGCAGCACAGATACGCAGTATTTT
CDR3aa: CASQFQGSTDTQYF

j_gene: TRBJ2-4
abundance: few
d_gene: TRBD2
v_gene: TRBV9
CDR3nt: TGTGCCAGCAGCGTAGGGGGCGGGGGACTTTCTCAAAACATTCAGTACTTC
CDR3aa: CASSVGGGGLSQNIQYF

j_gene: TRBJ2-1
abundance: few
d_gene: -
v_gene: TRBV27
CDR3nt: TGTGCCAGCAGTTATGACCGGGACTGGTCCTACAATGAGCAGTTCTTC
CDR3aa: CASSYDRDWSYNEQFF

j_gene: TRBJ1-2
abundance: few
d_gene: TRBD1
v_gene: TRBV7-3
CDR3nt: TGTGCCAGCAGCCCTAAACAGGGGGCGGATGGCTACACCTTC
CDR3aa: CASSPKQGADGYTF

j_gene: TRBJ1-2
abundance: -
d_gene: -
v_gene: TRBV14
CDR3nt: TGTGCCAGCAGCCAAGAATCCCCAGGGAGGCATACGGGAGGCTACACCTTC
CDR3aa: CASSQESPGRHTGGYTF

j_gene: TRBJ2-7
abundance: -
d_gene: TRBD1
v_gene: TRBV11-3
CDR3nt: TGTGCCAGCAACTCGGGGACAGGGCTGTACTTC
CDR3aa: CASNSGTGLYF

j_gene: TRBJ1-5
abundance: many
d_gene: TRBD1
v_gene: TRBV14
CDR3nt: TGTGCCAGCAGCCACAGGGGGGCTGGACAGCCCCAGCATTTT
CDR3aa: CASSHRGAGQPQHF

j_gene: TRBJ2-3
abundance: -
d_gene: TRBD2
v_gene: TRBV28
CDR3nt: TGTGCCAGCAGTACCCAGCGGGGCTGGGATACGCAGTATTTT
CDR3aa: CASSTQRGWDTQYF

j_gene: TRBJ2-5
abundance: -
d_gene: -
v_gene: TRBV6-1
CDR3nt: TGTGCCAGCAGGGAATATAGCGGTTCTTTACGTGAGACCCAGTACTTC
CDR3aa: CASREYSGSLRETQYF

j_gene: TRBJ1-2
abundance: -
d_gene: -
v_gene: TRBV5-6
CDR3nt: TGTGCCAGCAGCCCCACGGGACTCGATGGCTACACCTTC
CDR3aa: CASSPTGLDGYTF

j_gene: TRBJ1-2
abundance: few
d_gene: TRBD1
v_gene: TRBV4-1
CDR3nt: TGCGCCAGCAGCCAAGAGGGACAGGGGAACTATGGCTACACCTTC
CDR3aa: CASSQEGQGNYGYTF

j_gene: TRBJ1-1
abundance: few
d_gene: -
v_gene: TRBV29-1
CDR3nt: TGCAGCGTTAAGAGGCAGGGGTCACTAGACACTGAAGCTTTCTTT
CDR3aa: CSVKRQGSLDTEAFF

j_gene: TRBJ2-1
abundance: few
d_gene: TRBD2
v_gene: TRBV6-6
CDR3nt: TGTGCCAGCAGTTACTATGGACTAGCGCCCTACAATGAGCAGTTCTTC
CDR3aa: CASSYYGLAPYNEQFF

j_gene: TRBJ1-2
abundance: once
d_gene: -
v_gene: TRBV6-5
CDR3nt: TGTGCCAGCATTCACCCTGGCGGGGATTATGGCTACACCTTC
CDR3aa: CASIHPGGDYGYTF

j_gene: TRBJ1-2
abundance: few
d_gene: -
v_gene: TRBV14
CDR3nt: TGTGCCAGCAGCGTACAAAACTATGGCTACACCTTC
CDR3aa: CASSVQNYGYTF

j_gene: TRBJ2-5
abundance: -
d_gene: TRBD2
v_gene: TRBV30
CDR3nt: TGTGCCGGGGGCCGGGGACTAGCGGGAGGCGAGACCCAGTACTTC
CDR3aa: CAGGRGLAGGETQYF

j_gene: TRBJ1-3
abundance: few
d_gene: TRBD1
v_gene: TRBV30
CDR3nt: TGTGCCTGGAGTGAGGACAGGGTTCTTGGAAACACCATATATTTT
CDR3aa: CAWSEDRVLGNTIYF

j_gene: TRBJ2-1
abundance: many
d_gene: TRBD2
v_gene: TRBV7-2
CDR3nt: TGTGCCAGCAGCACACTAGCGGGAGGGCCGAGTGAGCAGTTCTTC
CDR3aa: CASSTLAGGPSEQFF

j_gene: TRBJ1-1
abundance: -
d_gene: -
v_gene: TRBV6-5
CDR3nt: TGTGCCAGCAGCCCTTTTACTGAAGCTTTCTTT
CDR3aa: CASSPFTEAFF

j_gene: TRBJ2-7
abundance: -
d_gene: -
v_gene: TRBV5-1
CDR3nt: TGCGCCAGCAGCCCGGATAGACTCCTCTCCTACGAGCAGTACTTC
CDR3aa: CASSPDRLLSYEQYF

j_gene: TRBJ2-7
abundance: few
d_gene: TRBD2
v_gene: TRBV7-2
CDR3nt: TGTGCCAGCAGCCCGACTAGCGCTCGGGAGCAGTACTTC
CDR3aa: CASSPTSAREQYF

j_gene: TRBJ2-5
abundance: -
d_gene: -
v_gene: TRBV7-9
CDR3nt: TGTGCCAGCAGCTTAGTCCAGGGGGGACCTCGACTCAACTTC
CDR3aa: CASSLVQGGPRLNF

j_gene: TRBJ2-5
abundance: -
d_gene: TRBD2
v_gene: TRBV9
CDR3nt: TGTGCCAGCAGCCGGGGGGAAGAGACCCAGTACTTC
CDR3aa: CASSRGEETQYF

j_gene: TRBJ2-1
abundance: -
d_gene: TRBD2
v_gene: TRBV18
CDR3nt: TGTGCCAGCTCACCCTCGGGAGGGCCAAACAATGAGCAGTTCTTC
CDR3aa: CASSPSGGPNNEQFF

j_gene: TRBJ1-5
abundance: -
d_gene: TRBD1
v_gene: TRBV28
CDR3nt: TGTGCCAGCAGTTTTTCGACAGGGGCAAATCAGCCCCAGCATTTT
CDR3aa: CASSFSTGANQPQHF

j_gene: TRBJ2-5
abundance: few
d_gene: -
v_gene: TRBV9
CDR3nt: TGTGCCAGCAGCGTAGGGGGACAACAAGAGACCCAGTACTTC
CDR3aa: CASSVGGQQETQYF

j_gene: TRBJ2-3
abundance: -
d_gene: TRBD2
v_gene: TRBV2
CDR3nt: TGTGCCAGCAGTGAAACTAGCGGGAGGCAGGGGTCGACAGATACGCAGTATTTT
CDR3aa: CASSETSGRQGSTDTQYF

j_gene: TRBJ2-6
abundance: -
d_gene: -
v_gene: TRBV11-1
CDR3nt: TGTGCCAGCAGCGGACGGGGCTCTGGGGCCAACGTCCTGACTTTC
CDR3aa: CASSGRGSGANVLTF

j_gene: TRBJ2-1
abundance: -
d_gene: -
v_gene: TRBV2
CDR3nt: TGTGCCAGCAGCACAGGAGTCGAGCAGTTCTTC
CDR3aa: CASSTGVEQFF

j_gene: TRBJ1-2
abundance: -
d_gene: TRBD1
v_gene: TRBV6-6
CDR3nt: TGTGCCAGCAGTTACTCGGGGACAGTCTATGGCTACACCTTC
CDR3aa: CASSYSGTVYGYTF

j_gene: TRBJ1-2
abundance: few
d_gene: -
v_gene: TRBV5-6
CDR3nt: TGTGCCAGCAGCTTGTACGTCCTGGCAGTTGGCTACACCTTC
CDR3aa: CASSLYVLAVGYTF

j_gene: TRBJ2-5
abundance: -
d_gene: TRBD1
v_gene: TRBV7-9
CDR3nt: TGTGCCAGCAGCCTTACAGGGGCAGGGGAGACCCAGTACTTC
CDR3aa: CASSLTGAGETQYF

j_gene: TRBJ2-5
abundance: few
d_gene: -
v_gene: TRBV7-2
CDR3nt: TGTGCCAGCAGCCCCAGGAGCGGGTGGCAAGAGACCCAGTACTTC
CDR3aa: CASSPRSGWQETQYF

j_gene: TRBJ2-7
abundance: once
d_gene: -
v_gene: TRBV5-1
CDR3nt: TGCGCCAGCAGCTTGGCCCGGCAGGACTCCTACGAGCAGTACTTC
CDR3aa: CASSLARQDSYEQYF

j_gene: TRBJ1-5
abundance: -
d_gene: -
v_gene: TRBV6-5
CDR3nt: TGTGCCAGCAGTTACGGGCTGGGTAGCAATCAGCCCCAGCATTTT
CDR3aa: CASSYGLGSNQPQHF

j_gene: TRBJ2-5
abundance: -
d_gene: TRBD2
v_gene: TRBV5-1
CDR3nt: TGCGCCAGCAGCGCCAGTCTAGCGGGAGGTCGAGAGACCCAGTACTTC
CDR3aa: CASSASLAGGRETQYF

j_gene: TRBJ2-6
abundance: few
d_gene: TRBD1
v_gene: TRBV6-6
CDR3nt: TGTGCCACCCCGGGACAGGGCGACTCTGGGGCCAACGTCCTGACTTTC
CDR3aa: CATPGQGDSGANVLTF